These T cell receptor beta chains were read from a single sample in a study of shared clonotypes between healthy human individuals. Some clones are missing from TCRdb's copy, which holds only in-frame ones; the method was immunoSEQ multiplex PCR. The sample holds about 2.4 million clones, 93% seen once. Sequencing input: naive CD4+ T cells from PBMCs. These TCRs come from a man in his late teens or twenties in good health. Some clones in this sample may be carry-over from other donors' samples. Each CDR3 is given with its conserved first and last residue. The D gene is left open where the match is weak.

v_gene: TRBV28
d_gene: NA
CDR3aa: CASSARSGINQPQHF

v_gene: TRBV7-2
d_gene: NA
CDR3aa: CASSLDRAGIYEQYF

v_gene: TRBV18
d_gene: TRBD1
CDR3aa: CASSPPSTGGNTEAFF

v_gene: TRBV18
d_gene: NA
CDR3aa: CASSPSRDRGNTIYF

v_gene: TRBV5-6
d_gene: TRBD1
CDR3aa: CASSLLHRGSSYEQYF

v_gene: TRBV5-1
d_gene: TRBD2
CDR3aa: CASSLSRAGADNEQFF

v_gene: TRBV6-1
d_gene: NA
CDR3aa: CASSATRAAYNEQFF

v_gene: TRBV5-4
d_gene: TRBD2
CDR3aa: CATTPGTSGYEQYF

v_gene: TRBV5-4
d_gene: TRBD2
CDR3aa: CASSPRTSTEQFF

v_gene: TRBV11-2
d_gene: TRBD2
CDR3aa: CASSRAPGLPYRYEQYF

v_gene: TRBV28
d_gene: TRBD1
CDR3aa: CASSGGTGAAFF

v_gene: TRBV29-1
d_gene: NA
CDR3aa: CSVQSASHYEQYF

v_gene: TRBV11-2
d_gene: TRBD1
CDR3aa: CASSSLDRVGEKLFF

v_gene: TRBV7-8
d_gene: TRBD1
CDR3aa: CASSLRVGTGRNEQFF

v_gene: TRBV6-5
d_gene: TRBD1
CDR3aa: CASINRGGATEAFF

v_gene: TRBV6-1
d_gene: NA
CDR3aa: CASSEAGVGNTEAFF

v_gene: TRBV6-5
d_gene: NA
CDR3aa: CASTLVGGGSYEQYF

v_gene: TRBV5-8
d_gene: NA
CDR3aa: CASSQDDPPRRVRNEQYF

v_gene: TRBV5-5
d_gene: NA
CDR3aa: CASTPGLGELFF

v_gene: TRBV6-1
d_gene: NA
CDR3aa: CASSGFRRSLNTEAFF